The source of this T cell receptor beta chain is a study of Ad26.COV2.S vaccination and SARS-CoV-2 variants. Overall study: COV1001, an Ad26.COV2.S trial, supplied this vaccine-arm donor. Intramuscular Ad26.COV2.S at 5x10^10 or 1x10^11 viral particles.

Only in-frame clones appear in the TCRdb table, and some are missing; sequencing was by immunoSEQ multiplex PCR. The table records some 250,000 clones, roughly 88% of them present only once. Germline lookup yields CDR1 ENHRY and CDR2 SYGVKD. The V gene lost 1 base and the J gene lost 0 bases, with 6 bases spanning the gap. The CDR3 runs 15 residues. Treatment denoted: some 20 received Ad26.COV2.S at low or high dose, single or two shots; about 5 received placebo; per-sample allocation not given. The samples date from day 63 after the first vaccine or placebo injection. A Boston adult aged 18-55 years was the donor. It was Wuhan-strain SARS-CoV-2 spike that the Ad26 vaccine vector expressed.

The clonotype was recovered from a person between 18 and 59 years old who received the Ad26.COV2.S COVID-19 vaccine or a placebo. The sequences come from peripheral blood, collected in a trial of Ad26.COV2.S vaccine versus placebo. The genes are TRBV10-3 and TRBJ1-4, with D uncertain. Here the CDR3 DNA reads TGTGCCATCAGTGAGTACGGGACAACTAATGAAAAACTGTTTTTT. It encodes CAISEYGTTNEKLFF.